The 26 T cell receptor beta chains in this list originate from one sample, sequenced in a study of blood T cells in healthy people across ages. Primers used in a second PCR of roughly 6 to 11 cycles were a sample-barcoded 5' primer and a J-beta primer mix. MiXCR was run by TCRdb on the 5' RACE reads, yielding one entry per CDR3 protein. This sample has approximately 790,000 distinct CDR3 sequences; approximately 59% occur once, and the top ten carry about 27%. Sequenced sample: blood. These receptor sequences come from a man aged 25 to 45 in good health.

In its sample, this clonotype was seen a few times. The CDR3 reads CASSEIPREVAKNIQYF. The CDR3 bases are TGTGCCAGCAGTGAAATCCCCAGGGAGGTAGCCAAAAACATTCAGTACTTC. The chain employs TRBV6-1 and TRBJ2-4, with D perhaps TRBD2 (6 bases). Trimming pared 2 bases from V and 0 bases from J, leaving 14 bases between. The germline CDR1 and CDR2 sequences are MNHNS and SASEGT. The length of the CDR3 is 17 residues.

The chain couples TRBV7-2 to TRBJ2-7; TRBD2 matches 7 bases. CDR1 SGHTA and CDR2 FQGNSA come from the germline V gene. J was trimmed by 7 bases and V by 2 bases; bases with no gene match: 5. The CDR3 is 13 amino acids. In DNA form, the CDR3 reads TGTGCCAGCAGCTTAAATTCGGGGGGAGAGCAGTACTTC. Its translation: CASSLNSGGEQYF.

This chain uses TRBV5-5 with TRBJ1-1, with D possibly matching TRBD1 (6 bases). The CDR3 loop spans 15 amino acids. CDR1 and CDR2 from the germline V gene are SGHKS and YYEKEE (reference sequence). Trimming stripped 3 bases from V and 1 base from J, with 13 bases between. The CDR3 region is CASSWDPGENTEAFF. In nucleotides, the CDR3 is TGTGCCAGCAGCTGGGACCCAGGGGAGAACACTGAAGCTTTCTTT.

V usage is TRBV10-2 and J usage is TRBJ2-5; maybe TRBD1 (5 bases). Trimming took off 10 bases at V and 5 bases at J, with 20 bases between the two ends. Germline loops: CDR1 WSHSY, CDR2 SAAADI. The CDR3 extends over 14 amino acids. The CDR3 DNA follows: TGCGCCACCCAACCAGACAGCCATACGGAGACCCAGTACTTC. Protein sequence: CATQPDSHTETQYF.

The CDR3 region has the DNA TGTGCCAGCAGCCAAGATTTTTCCGGGACGTCAAAGACCCAGTACTTC. It yields the protein CASSQDFSGTSKTQYF. The chain couples TRBV3-1 to TRBJ2-5; TRBD1 or TRBD2 may be the D gene (5 bases each). This CDR3 has 16 amino acids. V was cut by 0 bases and J by 6 bases, with 17 bases left in between. Germline V gene data show CDR1 as LGHDT and CDR2 as YNNKEL (reference sequence).

The gene calls are TRBV6-2 or TRBV6-3 and TRBJ1-5; D possibly corresponds to TRBD1 (6 bases). V was trimmed by 2 bases and J by 0 bases, leaving 11 bases between them. Germline V gene sequence: CDR1 MNHEY, CDR2 SVGEGT. The CDR3 extends over 16 amino acids. CDR3: CASSYGGPYSNQPQHF. DNA of the CDR3: TGTGCCAGCAGTTACGGGGGCCCCTATAGCAATCAGCCCCAGCATTTT.

The chain has TRBV20-1 and TRBJ2-1; TRBD2 aligns across 14 bases. The CDR3 totals 17 residues. CDR1 is DFQATT, CDR2 SNEGSKA, per germline (reference sequence). V shed 2 bases, J shed 2 bases, and the junction held 5 bases outside the gene matches. CDR3 coding DNA: TGCAGTGCTAGACCAGGACTAGCGGGGGGCCCCTACAATGAGCAGTTCTTC. Protein: CSARPGLAGGPYNEQFF.

This sequence joins TRBV2 and TRBJ2-3, with D maybe TRBD2 (5 bases). Trimming took 8 bases from V and 0 from J, leaving 9 bases between them. CDR1 SNHLY and CDR2 FYNNEI come from the germline V gene. This CDR3 has 13 amino acids. The CDR3 region has the DNA TGTGCCAGCCCGGGAACTAGCACAGATACGCAGTATTTT. Its protein is CASPGTSTDTQYF.

The chain carries TRBV6-5 and TRBJ2-4, with D perhaps TRBD1 or TRBD2 (5 bases each). There are 15 residues in the CDR3. V shed 0 bases and J shed 0 bases, with 6 bases lying between them. CDR1 is MNHEY and CDR2 is SVGAGI in the germline V gene. The CDR3 DNA reads as TGTGCCAGCAGTTACTCCGGGACAGCCAAAAACATTCAGTACTTC. As protein: CASSYSGTAKNIQYF.

This chain uses TRBV4-3 with TRBJ2-1; 13 bases are a match to TRBD2. J was trimmed by 10 bases and V by 4 bases; bases with no gene match: 16. This CDR3 comprises 18 residues. The germline CDR1 and CDR2 sequences are LGHNA and YSLEER. The CDR3 loop reads CASSLNPGTSGVIGEQFF. The CDR3 region has the DNA TGCGCCAGCAGCCTTAACCCCGGGACTAGCGGGGTTATAGGGGAGCAGTTCTTC.

V is TRBV21-1 and J is TRBJ2-3; the DNA was not compared with TRBD2, the D call given in the table. TRBV21-1 is shown as a pseudogene. This CDR3 comprises 16 residues. CDR3 sequence: CASTRLAGGSTDTQYF. For the CDR3, the DNA is TGTGCCAGCACCCGACTAGCGGGGGGAAGCACAGATACGCAGTATTTT.

The chain combines TRBV6-1 with TRBJ1-3; no definite D call. V was pared by 0 bases and J by 8 bases, with 5 bases between. Germline V gene lookup returns CDR1 MNHNS and CDR2 SASEGT. This CDR3 has 12 residues. The CDR3 protein is CASSEAGYTIYF. The CDR3 DNA reads TGTGCCAGCAGTGAAGCAGGGTACACCATATATTTT.

This sequence joins TRBV28 and TRBJ2-2; TRBD1 might be the D (7 bases). The ends were cut back, 6 bases at V and 8 bases at J, with 16 bases in the middle. The CDR3 contains 14 residues. Germline V lookup: CDR1 MDHEN, CDR2 SYDVKM. CDR3 protein: CASRRGQPTGELFF. The CDR3 bases are TGTGCCAGCAGGCGGGGACAGCCCACGGGGGAGCTGTTTTTT.

The chain links TRBV28 to TRBJ2-7, with D possibly matching TRBD2 (7 bases). The germline gives CDR1 MDHEN, CDR2 SYDVKM. The V and J ends lost 8 bases and 6 bases respectively, with 14 bases between them. The CDR3 sequence is 12 residues long. In DNA form, the CDR3 reads TGTGCCAGCGGGGGGGCCTGGGGCGAGCAGTACTTC. It specifies CASGGAWGEQYF.

The chain couples TRBV14 to TRBJ1-2; TRBD1 agrees at 12 bases. CDR3 length: 17 amino acids. The V gene's germline CDR1 is SGHDN and CDR2 FVKESK. Trimming removed 10 bases from V and 4 bases from J; junction bases left unmatched: 16. CDR3 region: CANSLPGQGAAFYGYTF. In nucleotides, the CDR3 is TGTGCCAACAGTCTTCCGGGACAGGGGGCGGCGTTCTATGGCTACACCTTC. Using reference TRBV14 and TRBJ1-2 for the parts outside the CDR3, the full variable domain is EAGVTQFPSHSVIEKGQTVTLRCDPISGHDNLYWYRRVMGKEIKFLLHFVKESKQDESGMPNNRFLAERTGGTYSTLKVQPAELEDSGVYFCANSLPGQGAAFYGYTFGSGTRLTVV.

The rearrangement links TRBV15 to TRBJ2-5; 9 nucleotides align to TRBD2. V gave up 1 base and J gave up 3 bases; unmatched junction bases: 3. The CDR3 consists of 15 residues. The germline CDR1 and CDR2 sequences are LNHNV and YYDKDF (reference sequence). The CDR3 nucleotides read TGTGCCACCAGCAGAGGACTAGCGGAGGAAGAGACCCAGTACTTC. Its protein is CATSRGLAEEETQYF.

The rearrangement joins TRBV4-2 to TRBJ2-1; tentatively, D is TRBD2 (5 bases). The V gene's germline CDR1 is LGHNA and CDR2 YNFKEQ. The length of the CDR3 is 16 residues. V lost 0 bases and J 4 bases, leaving 13 bases between the germline ends. CDR3 loop: CASSQEPSGEYNEQFF. The CDR3 bases are TGTGCCAGCAGCCAAGAACCGAGCGGAGAATACAATGAGCAGTTCTTC.

This chain joins TRBV10-3 and TRBJ1-5; D possibly corresponds to TRBD1 (5 bases). Germline assignment: CDR1 ENHRY and CDR2 SYGVKD. The germline V and J ends were trimmed by 8 bases and 3 bases, with 14 bases remaining between them. This CDR3 comprises 14 residues. CDR3: CAIRRQLDNQPQHF. CDR3 sequence (DNA): TGTGCCATCCGTCGACAGCTTGACAATCAGCCCCAGCATTTT.

The chain is built from TRBV9 and TRBJ2-4; D may match TRBD1 or TRBD2 (6 bases each). Germline-derived CDR1 and CDR2 are SGDLS and YYNGEE. The CDR3 totals 16 residues. Trimming removed 3 bases at V and 14 bases at J, with 27 bases between. The CDR3 sequence: CASSAGANPGLRVEYF. As DNA, the CDR3 is TGTGCCAGCAGCGCGGGGGCTAACCCGGGACTCCGAGTTGAGTACTTC.

CDR3 sequence: CASSYSRDLYEQYF. CDR3 in DNA: TGTGCCAGCAGTTACTCTAGGGACCTTTACGAGCAGTACTTC. This chain connects TRBV6-5 to TRBJ2-7; D might be TRBD1 or TRBD2, each matching 5 bases. The CDR3 covers 14 residues. V lost 0 bases and J 4 bases, leaving 10 bases between the germline ends. Germline CDR1 MNHEY, CDR2 SVGAGI.

This clonotype was seen more than once but under ten times. For the CDR3, the DNA is TGTGCCAGCAGCCCCAGTGGTGGCTACACCTTC. This gives the protein CASSPSGGYTF. V is TRBV7-9 and J is TRBJ1-2; D uncertain. The CDR3 is 11 amino acids. The V gene lost 5 bases and the J gene lost 7 bases, with 8 bases spanning the gap. CDR1 is SEHNR and CDR2 is FQNEAQ in the germline V gene (reference sequence).

The rearrangement joins TRBV6-2 or TRBV6-3 to TRBJ2-5; D is unclear. V dropped 6 bases and J dropped 0 bases, with 14 bases sitting between them. This CDR3 region has 15 residues. Germline assignment: CDR1 MNHEY and CDR2 SVGEGT. For the CDR3, the DNA is TGTGCCAGCAGCCCCAACGGTCTTTACCAAGAGACCCAGTACTTC. Encoded protein: CASSPNGLYQETQYF.

The rearrangement links TRBV24-1 to TRBJ2-3, with TRBD2 matching 8 bases. With V trimmed by 7 bases and J by 1 base, 6 bases remained unmatched. This CDR3 has 15 amino acids. Germline CDR1 and CDR2: KGHDR and SFDVKD. CDR3 protein: CATRGAGAGTDTQYF. DNA for the CDR3: TGTGCCACCAGGGGAGCGGGGGCTGGCACAGATACGCAGTATTTT.

The V gene is TRBV28, the J gene TRBJ1-1; D remains unclear. The length of the CDR3 is 11 residues. The ends were cut back, 7 bases at V and 6 bases at J, with 9 bases in the middle. From germline, CDR1 is MDHEN and CDR2 SYDVKM. This chain's CDR3 is CASTVRAEAFF. In DNA, the CDR3 is TGTGCCAGCACCGTACGCGCTGAAGCTTTCTTT.

The DNA of the CDR3 is TGTGCCAGCAGCCTCCGGTTGGATACGCAGTATTTT. Translation gives CASSLRLDTQYF. This chain uses TRBV13 with TRBJ2-3; D gene ambiguous. Looked up from germline, CDR1 is PRHDT and CDR2 is FYEKMQ (reference sequence). V was clipped by 5 bases and J by 6 bases, with 9 bases between them. The CDR3 has 12 residues.

This clonotype was picked up a small number of times. The CDR3 here is CASSPPDRSRNNSPLHF. CDR3 in DNA: TGTGCCAGCAGCCCGCCGGACAGGTCCAGAAATAATTCACCCCTCCACTTT. The chain uses TRBV7-2 and TRBJ1-6, with 7 positions matching TRBD1. V lost 5 bases and J lost 5; bases outside the gene matches: 12. The CDR3 spans 17 residues. Germline CDR1 is SGHTA and CDR2 is FQGNSA.